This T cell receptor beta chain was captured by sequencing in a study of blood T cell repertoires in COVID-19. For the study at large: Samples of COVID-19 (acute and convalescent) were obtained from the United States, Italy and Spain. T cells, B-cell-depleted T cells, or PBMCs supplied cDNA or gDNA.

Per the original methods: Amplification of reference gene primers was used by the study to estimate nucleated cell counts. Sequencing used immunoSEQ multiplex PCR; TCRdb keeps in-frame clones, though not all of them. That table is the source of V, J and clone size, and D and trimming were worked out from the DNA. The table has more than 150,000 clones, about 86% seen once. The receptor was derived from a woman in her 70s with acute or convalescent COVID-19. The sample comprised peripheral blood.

In nucleotides, the CDR3 is TGTGCCAGCAGTTCCGGGACAGGGCCCTACGAGCAGTACTTC. This encodes CASSSGTGPYEQYF. The J gene is TRBJ2-7, the V gene TRBV6-5; 9 nucleotides align to TRBD1. The trim removed 4 bases at V and 2 bases at J, leaving 3 bases unmatched. CDR1 and CDR2 (germline): MNHEY, SVGAGI. This CDR3 spans 14 amino acids.